The next 13 T cell receptor beta chains were all read from a single sample in a study of blood T cell repertoires in COVID-19. TCRdb's table, derived via immunoSEQ multiplex PCR, lists solely in-frame clones and lacks some. This table has more than 95,000 clones, around 76% appearing once. Sequenced material: peripheral blood. The receptors shown here come from a man between 60 and 75 years old with acute or convalescent COVID-19.

The chain recombines TRBV21-1 with TRBJ2-5; the table's TRBD2 call for D was not verified on the DNA. TRBV21-1 is listed as a pseudogene. This CDR3 spans 17 amino acids. The CDR3 reads CASSKASGITTQETQYF. The CDR3 DNA reads as TGTGCCAGCAGCAAAGCCAGCGGGATTACCACACAAGAGACCCAGTACTTC.

The chain is built from TRBV3-1 (or the pseudogene TRBV3-2) and TRBJ1-1; D is perhaps TRBD1 (6 bases). The V end lost 2 bases, the J end lost 6 bases, and 16 bases lay between the germline ends. This CDR3 contains 15 residues. CDR1 and CDR2 from the germline V gene are LGHDT and YNNKEL (reference sequence). CDR3 DNA: TGTGCCAGCAGCCAACGGTATTTAGGGGGTGCTGAAGCTTTCTTT. Translation: CASSQRYLGGAEAFF.

V gene TRBV28 combines with J gene TRBJ1-1; 7 bases agree with TRBD1. V lost 5 bases to trimming and J lost 0 bases; unmatched junction nucleotides: 9. This CDR3 has 16 amino acids. CDR1 is MDHEN and CDR2 is SYDVKM in the germline V gene. The CDR3 region has the DNA TGTGCCAGCAGTAGTCCCCGCGGGACAGTGAACACTGAAGCTTTCTTT. Translation: CASSSPRGTVNTEAFF.

The V gene is TRBV6-5, the J gene TRBJ2-5; tentatively, D is TRBD2 (6 bases). CDR3 length: 15 residues. V lost 6 bases, J lost 2 bases, and 16 bases lay in between. CDR1 and CDR2 (germline): MNHEY, SVGAGI. For the CDR3, the DNA is TGTGCCAGCAGCCGGTTACAGGCGGGGCAAGAGACCCAGTACTTC. Protein product: CASSRLQAGQETQYF.

This clone was seen a few times. The V call is TRBV6-1, the J call TRBJ1-2; TRBD1 matches 9 bases. The CDR3 covers 18 residues. The ends lost 0 bases at V and 0 bases at J; junction bases unmatched: 8. Germline V gives CDR1 MNHNS, CDR2 SASEGT. The DNA of the CDR3 is TGTGCCAGCAGTGAAGCGGAGGGGGACAGGGAAGCTAACTATGGCTACACCTTC. Amino acids: CASSEAEGDREANYGYTF.

This clone was seen only once. This chain links TRBV10-2 with TRBJ1-2, with D tentatively TRBD1 (5 bases). This CDR3 region has 13 residues. V was clipped by 11 bases and J by 3 bases, with 16 bases between them. CDR1 is WSHSY and CDR2 is SAAADI in the germline V gene. The CDR3 bases are TGCGCCGCCTCTAGGGGACTTGACTATGGCTACACCTTC. It is translated as CAASRGLDYGYTF.

CDR3 in amino acids: CASSLEAGEYNEQFF. The CDR3 nucleotides read TGTGCCAGCAGCTTAGAAGCGGGGGAGTACAATGAGCAGTTCTTC. This rearrangement joins TRBV7-2 to TRBJ2-1, with 8 bases matching TRBD2. CDR3 length: 15 residues. After removal of 1 base from V and 4 bases from J, the junction contained 3 bases not matched to a gene. Germline loops: CDR1 SGHTA, CDR2 FQGNSA.

The gene calls are TRBV27 and TRBJ2-7; 11 bases are a match to TRBD1. Per germline, CDR1 MNHEY and CDR2 SMNVEV (reference sequence). V lost 3 bases to trimming and J lost 3 bases; unmatched junction nucleotides: 1. The CDR3 spans 14 residues. The CDR3: CASSFGTGGYEQYF. In DNA form, the CDR3 reads TGTGCCAGCAGTTTTGGGACAGGGGGCTACGAGCAGTACTTC.

This sequence joins TRBV7-9 and TRBJ1-6, with unresolved D. V was trimmed by 2 bases and J by 6 bases, leaving 14 bases between them. CDR3 length: 16 amino acids. CDR1 SEHNR and CDR2 FQNEAQ come from the germline V gene (reference sequence). The DNA for the CDR3 is TGTGCCAGCAGCTTACAGTCACCTGAGGCTAATTCACCCCTCCACTTT. Its protein product is CASSLQSPEANSPLHF.

CDR3 DNA sequence: TGCGCCAGCAGTTCGGGGGGAAGGGATACGCAGTATTTT. The encoded protein is CASSSGGRDTQYF. The chain recombines TRBV10-1 with TRBJ2-3; 7 bases are a match to TRBD2. The CDR3 spans 13 residues. The trim removed 5 bases at V and 6 bases at J, leaving 5 bases unmatched. Germline values: CDR1 WNHNN, CDR2 SYGVQD (reference sequence).

The chain links TRBV4-1 to TRBJ2-3, with TRBD2 identical over 13 bases. V was pared by 3 bases and J by 2 bases, with 14 bases of the junction left unmatched. Per germline, CDR1 MGHRA and CDR2 YSYEKL. This CDR3 spans 20 amino acids. The CDR3: CASSHPGLAGRRSFTDTQYF. CDR3 bases: TGCGCCAGCAGCCACCCGGGACTAGCGGGACGTCGCAGCTTCACAGATACGCAGTATTTT.

This clone was found a few times. The chain combines TRBV28 with TRBJ1-4, with 9 bases fitting TRBD1. The J segment lost 6 bases and the V segment lost 4 bases, leaving 6 bases of the junction unmatched. Per the germline V gene, CDR1 is MDHEN and CDR2 is SYDVKM. The CDR3 totals 15 residues. CDR3: CASSYIGTGYEKLFF. The CDR3 coding sequence is TGTGCCAGCAGTTATATCGGGACAGGGTATGAAAAACTGTTTTTT.

This sequence joins TRBV21-1 and TRBJ2-1; the table's D call, TRBD2, has no DNA check behind it. TRBV21-1 has pseudogene status. CDR3 size: 16 residues. CDR3 coding DNA: TGTGCCAGCAGCCAAGAACGGGGGACCTCCTACAATGAGCAGTTCTTC. Its translation: CASSQERGTSYNEQFF.